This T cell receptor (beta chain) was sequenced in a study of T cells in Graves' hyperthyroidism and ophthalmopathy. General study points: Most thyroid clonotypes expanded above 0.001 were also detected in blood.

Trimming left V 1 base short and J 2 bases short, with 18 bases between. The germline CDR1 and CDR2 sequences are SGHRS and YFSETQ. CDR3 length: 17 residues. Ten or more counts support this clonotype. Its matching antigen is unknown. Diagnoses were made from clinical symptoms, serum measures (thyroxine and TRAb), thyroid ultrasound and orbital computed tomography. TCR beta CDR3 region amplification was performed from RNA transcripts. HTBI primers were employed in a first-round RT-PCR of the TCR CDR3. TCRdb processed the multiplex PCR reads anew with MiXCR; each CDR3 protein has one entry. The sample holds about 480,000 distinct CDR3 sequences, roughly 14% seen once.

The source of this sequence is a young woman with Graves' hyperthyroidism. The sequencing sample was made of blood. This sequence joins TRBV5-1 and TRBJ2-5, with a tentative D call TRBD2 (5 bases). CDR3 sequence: CASSLQPQRGSQETQYF. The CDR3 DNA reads TGCGCCAGCAGCTTGCAACCCCAACGAGGGTCTCAAGAGACCCAGTACTTC.